Below, 27 T cell receptor beta chains from the same sample are listed, as sequenced in a study of cytomegalovirus exposure and HLA in healthy donors. PCR involved 60 Vbeta and 13 Jbeta primers. Measured with immunoSEQ multiplex PCR; TCRdb has only the in-frame clones, and not every one. The data show fewer than 150,000 clones, about 72% seen once. Sequencing used PBMCs. All receptors come from a man aged 50-59 years in good health and CMV-seropositive.

The CDR3 DNA is TGCGCCAGCAGCTTCGGCCCAGGGGAGACCCAGTACTTC. Protein sequence: CASSFGPGETQYF. This rearrangement joins TRBV5-1 to TRBJ2-5; perhaps TRBD1 as D (5 bases). This CDR3 comprises 13 residues. Trimming took off 2 bases at V and 5 bases at J, with 10 bases between the two ends. Looked up from germline, CDR1 is SGHRS and CDR2 is YFSETQ. Together with reference TRBV5-1 and TRBJ2-5, the CDR3 gives the full variable domain: KAGVTQTPRYLIKTRGQQVTLSCSPISGHRSVSWYQQTPGQGLQFLFEYFSETQRNKGNFPGRFSGRQFSNSRSEMNVSTLELGDSALYLCASSFGPGETQYFGPGTRLLVL.

The chain links TRBV27 to TRBJ2-3; 8 positions match TRBD2. Germline loops: CDR1 MNHEY, CDR2 SMNVEV (reference sequence). Trimming took 2 bases from V and 3 from J; bases not matched to a gene: 7. This CDR3 is 16 amino acids long. CDR3: CASSLSGGRITDTQYF. CDR3 nucleotides: TGTGCCAGCAGTTTAAGCGGGGGAAGAATAACAGATACGCAGTATTTT.

V is TRBV29-1 and J is TRBJ2-7; D perhaps matches TRBD2 (6 bases). Between the trimmed V and J ends, which lost 3 bases and 2 bases, there was a span of 17 bases. This CDR3 comprises 15 residues. CDR1 and CDR2 from the germline V gene are SQVTM and ANQGSEA. The CDR3 reads CSVEGWREEAYEQYF. The CDR3 region has the DNA TGCAGCGTTGAGGGGTGGCGGGAAGAGGCCTACGAGCAGTACTTC.

The chain joins TRBV4-1 to TRBJ2-1; unclear D gene. V was trimmed by 3 bases and J by 5 bases, leaving 5 bases between them. The CDR3 is 12 residues long. Germline CDR1 is MGHRA and CDR2 is YSYEKL. CDR3 sequence: CASSHFNNEQFF. The CDR3 nucleotides read TGCGCCAGCAGCCATTTTAACAATGAGCAGTTCTTC.

In its sample, this clone was seen once. The chain has TRBV18 and TRBJ1-2; TRBD1 matches at 8 bases. The CDR3 length is 15 residues. J was trimmed by 1 base and V by 3 bases; bases with no gene match: 4. Germline loops: CDR1 KGHSH, CDR2 LQKENI. As DNA, the CDR3 is TGTGCCAGCTCACCCCGACAGGGGAATAACTATGGCTACACCTTC. It specifies CASSPRQGNNYGYTF.

This clone was seen a few times. The chain recombines TRBV5-1 with TRBJ2-7; D possibly corresponds to TRBD1 (6 bases). From germline, CDR1 is SGHRS and CDR2 YFSETQ. Trimming left V 2 bases short and J 3 bases short, with 12 bases between. The CDR3 consists of 14 residues. The CDR3 coding sequence is TGCGCCAGCAGCTTCCCCGGGACAAACTACGAGCAGTACTTC. Residues: CASSFPGTNYEQYF.

The sample holds a few counts of this clone. V and J are TRBV10-1 and TRBJ1-2; D is unclear. Germline CDR1 WNHNN, CDR2 SYGVQD (reference sequence). This CDR3 spans 10 amino acids. V lost 6 bases to trimming and J lost 7 bases, with 6 bases between them. The CDR3 here is CASSRGGYTF. The CDR3 coding sequence is TGCGCCAGCAGCCGGGGTGGCTACACCTTC.

The genes are TRBV5-6 and TRBJ2-5, with a tentative D call TRBD2 (5 bases). CDR3 length: 14 amino acids. Trimming shortened V by 1 base and J by 3 bases, and 10 bases separated the two germline ends. The germline V gene has CDR1 SGHDT and CDR2 YYEEEE. The CDR3 sequence: CASSLYRGKETQYF. The CDR3 DNA reads as TGTGCCAGCAGCTTGTATCGGGGAAAAGAGACCCAGTACTTC.

The chain is built from TRBV5-4 and TRBJ2-3; 11 positions match TRBD1. CDR3 size: 16 residues. CDR1 and CDR2 (germline): SGHNT, YYREEE (reference sequence). Losses at the gene ends were 4 bases for V and 3 bases for J; bases not matched to a gene: 7. The CDR3, as DNA: TGTGCCAGCAGCGCAGGACAGGGGGCGCGGACAGATACGCAGTATTTT. Translation gives CASSAGQGARTDTQYF.

This sequence joins TRBV6-1 and TRBJ1-2, with 8 bases that match TRBD1. The CDR3 totals 12 residues. Germline V lookup: CDR1 MNHNS, CDR2 SASEGT. J lost 8 bases, V lost 7 bases, and 6 bases had no gene match. CDR3 sequence (DNA): TGTGCCAGCACCGCCGGACAGGGCGGCTACACCTTC. This codes for CASTAGQGGYTF.

This chain links TRBV18 with TRBJ1-5; 9 nucleotides line up with TRBD1. Unmatched junction bases numbered 4, after V lost 6 bases and J lost 7 bases. This CDR3 region has 13 residues. Germline V gene sequence: CDR1 KGHSH, CDR2 LQKENI. This chain's CDR3 is CASSGQGEQPQHF. The CDR3 DNA reads TGTGCCAGCTCGGGACAGGGCGAACAGCCCCAGCATTTT.

This clone was recorded a few times. CDR3 coding DNA: TGCGCCAGCAGCCAAGTCATGTCACAGGGCGCTTCCTACAATGAGCAGTTCTTC. Translated: CASSQVMSQGASYNEQFF. V gene TRBV4-1 combines with J gene TRBJ2-1, with D possibly being TRBD1 (6 bases). CDR3 length: 18 residues. V was trimmed by 1 base and J by 1 base, leaving 17 bases between them. Germline CDR1 reads MGHRA; CDR2 reads YSYEKL.

The chain combines TRBV9 with TRBJ2-2; 7 positions agree with TRBD2. Germline V CDR1 and CDR2: SGDLS, YYNGEE. The CDR3 consists of 15 residues. The V segment lost 0 bases and the J segment 6 bases; nucleotides outside the gene matches: 5. CDR3 region: CASSVERTRAGELFF. CDR3 in DNA: TGTGCCAGCAGCGTAGAAAGGACTAGGGCCGGGGAGCTGTTTTTT.

The chain combines TRBV28 with TRBJ2-5, with 10 bases lining up with TRBD2. V lost 2 bases and J lost 0; bases outside the gene matches: 3. The germline gives CDR1 MDHEN, CDR2 SYDVKM. The CDR3 extends over 16 amino acids. CDR3 nucleotide sequence: TGTGCCAGCAGTTTAGAACTAGCGGGGAACCAAGAGACCCAGTACTTC. This encodes CASSLELAGNQETQYF.

The V and J genes are TRBV4-3 and TRBJ2-7; 7 bases agree with TRBD1. CDR3 length equals 18 residues. The germline V gene encodes CDR1 LGHNA and CDR2 YSLEER. V was clipped by 0 bases and J by 2 bases; unmatched bases: 13. DNA of the CDR3: TGCGCCAGCAGCCAAGATGAGGGGGCAGGTGACGGAACCTACGAGCAGTACTTC. It codes for CASSQDEGAGDGTYEQYF.

This rearrangement joins TRBV6-5 to TRBJ2-3; 10 nucleotides align to TRBD2. CDR3 length equals 15 residues. V lost 2 bases to trimming and J lost 4 bases; unmatched junction nucleotides: 3. Germline values: CDR1 MNHEY, CDR2 SVGAGI. The DNA for the CDR3 is TGTGCCAGCAGTTACCTAGCGGGAGTTGCAGATACGCAGTATTTT. As protein: CASSYLAGVADTQYF.

As to this clone: Other DNA variants within this sample encode the same CDR3. The J gene is TRBJ2-5, the V gene TRBV29-1, with 15 bases aligning to TRBD2. The CDR3 totals 15 residues. The junction had 7 bases not matched to a gene; V was cut back by 6 bases and J by 5 bases. CDR1 is SQVTM and CDR2 is ANQGSEA in the germline V gene. The CDR3 reads CSVLGLAGGLETQYF. In DNA form, the CDR3 reads TGCAGCGTGTTAGGACTAGCGGGAGGGCTTGAGACCCAGTACTTC. The variable domain in full, completed from reference TRBV29-1 and TRBJ2-5, reads SAVISQKPSRDICQRGTSLTIQCQVDSQVTMMFWYRQQPGQSLTLIATANQGSEATYESGFVIDKFPISRPNLTFSTLTVSNMSPEDSSIYLCSVLGLAGGLETQYFGPGTRLLVL.

The chain employs TRBV2 and TRBJ1-4; 11 nucleotides line up with TRBD1. The germline gives CDR1 SNHLY, CDR2 FYNNEI. The CDR3 runs 15 residues. Trimming at V came to 5 bases and at J to 6 bases, leaving 5 bases not matched to a gene. The CDR3 region has the DNA TGTGCCAGCAGTTCCCGGGGACAGGGGGATGAAAAACTGTTTTTT. It translates to CASSSRGQGDEKLFF.

The gene calls are TRBV21-1 and TRBJ2-3; the table's TRBD2 call for D was not verified on the DNA. TRBV21-1 is a pseudogene segment. The length of the CDR3 is 11 residues. The CDR3 DNA sequence: TGTGCCCCGTCCCTGGGGAGCAGGCAGTATTTT. As protein: CAPSLGSRQYF.

The gene calls are TRBV7-9 and TRBJ2-2, with 8 bases matching TRBD1. The CDR3 has 15 amino acids. Per germline, CDR1 SEHNR and CDR2 FQNEAQ (reference sequence). Trimming cost V 5 bases and J 1 base; bases outside gene matches: 3. The CDR3 nucleotides read TGTGCCAGCAGCCCCAGGGGGCAGAACACCGGGGAGCTGTTTTTT. It specifies CASSPRGQNTGELFF.

The chain combines TRBV19 with TRBJ2-3; D is unclear. CDR3 size: 14 residues. Germline values: CDR1 LNHDA, CDR2 SQIVND (reference sequence). Trimming took off 5 bases at V and 0 bases at J, with 9 bases between the two ends. CDR3 DNA: TGTGCCAGTAGTCCCTCCTTTAGCACAGATACGCAGTATTTT. Encoded protein: CASSPSFSTDTQYF.

This clone was found a few times. The chain combines TRBV7-2 with TRBJ1-5; D is perhaps TRBD1 (5 bases). CDR1 SGHTA and CDR2 FQGNSA come from the germline V gene. The V end lost 1 base, the J end lost 5 bases, and 9 bases lay between the germline ends. CDR3 length: 14 amino acids. For the CDR3, the DNA is TGTGCCAGCAGCTTAGTCCAGGGTTATCAGCCCCAGCATTTT. This translates into CASSLVQGYQPQHF.

The chain carries TRBV7-9 and TRBJ1-5; possibly TRBD1 for D (6 bases). V was cut by 5 bases and J by 6 bases, with 11 bases left in between. The CDR3 extends over 13 amino acids. CDR1 and CDR2 from the germline V gene are SEHNR and FQNEAQ (reference sequence). CDR3 coding DNA: TGTGCCAGCAGCGCAGTAGGGGGTCAGCCCCAGCATTTT. The encoded protein is CASSAVGGQPQHF.

This rearrangement joins TRBV6-4 to TRBJ2-1; 7 bases align to TRBD2. Unmatched junction bases numbered 9, after V lost 8 bases and J lost 2 bases. From germline, CDR1 is MRHNA and CDR2 SNTAGT. This CDR3 has 15 residues. CDR3 protein: CASGVVGGPYNEQFF. CDR3 bases: TGTGCCAGCGGAGTAGTGGGAGGGCCCTACAATGAGCAGTTCTTC.

V gene TRBV7-2 combines with J gene TRBJ2-1, with 9 bases identical to TRBD1. V lost 6 bases and J lost 7; bases outside the gene matches: 13. CDR3 length: 16 amino acids. Looked up from germline, CDR1 is SGHTA and CDR2 is FQGNSA. The chain's CDR3 is CASRPTGTGRLNEQFF. Written as DNA, the CDR3 is TGTGCCAGCAGACCCACCGGGACAGGGAGACTTAATGAGCAGTTCTTC.

The genes are TRBV7-9 and TRBJ2-3, with 8 bases aligning to TRBD2. Germline values: CDR1 SEHNR, CDR2 FQNEAQ (reference sequence). Trimming removed 4 bases from V and 5 bases from J; junction bases left unmatched: 17. This CDR3 contains 18 residues. The CDR3: CASSSRGSGGGPGDTQYF. The CDR3 DNA reads TGTGCCAGCAGCTCCCGGGGATCGGGGGGGGGCCCGGGAGATACGCAGTATTTT.

The rearrangement joins TRBV5-5 to TRBJ2-3; the D is unclear. In germline, CDR1 is SGHKS, CDR2 YYEKEE (reference sequence). Trimming stripped 1 base from V and 6 bases from J, with 12 bases between. CDR3 size: 14 residues. The CDR3 region has the DNA TGTGCCAGCAGCTTGATACTTGGTACGGATACGCAGTATTTT. Amino acids: CASSLILGTDTQYF.